The sequence of this T cell receptor (beta chain) was determined in a study of T-cell memory formation after mild COVID-19. The germline V gene has CDR1 DFQATT and CDR2 SNEGSKA (reference sequence). CDR3 length equals 12 residues. V lost 0 bases, J lost 7 bases, and 7 bases lay in between. TCRdb independently ran MiXCR on the 5' RACE reads; one entry per CDR3 protein. The sample contains almost 350,000 distinct CDR3 sequences, more than 20% of which appear only once. This clonotype was observed a few times. The sequencing sample was made of PBMCs or a T cell subset sorted from them (not recorded which). The receptor comes from a man aged 18 to 30 who had mild COVID-19 (a few samples of this study predate the infection). Cell type and time point are not known. The V gene is TRBV20-1, the J gene TRBJ1-3, with D hard to call. CDR3 bases: TGCAGTGCTAGAGATGGCCAGAACACCATATATTTT. Protein: CSARDGQNTIYF.